This T cell receptor (beta chain) comes out of a study of T cells after yellow fever vaccination. Whole-study context: Low-cell-number fractions were prepared with SMART-Seq v4 Ultra Low Input.

This clonotype appeared a few times. Its antigen is not identified. The CDR3 has 15 residues. V was shortened by 6 bases and J by 0 bases, with 14 bases between the two germline ends. The germline V gene has CDR1 KGHSH and CDR2 LQKENI. General study results and limits: Peak timing came faster in the weaker secondary response, day 5 versus 15.

MiXCR, applied by TCRdb to the 5' RACE reads, yields one record per CDR3 protein. The sample consists of 600,000 to 750,000 distinct CDR3 sequences, over 9% of them appearing once. V gene TRBV18 combines with J gene TRBJ1-1, with a tentative D call TRBD1 (5 bases). This sequence originates from a man between 25 and 39 years old who received the YFV17D yellow fever vaccine. Sequences were derived from PBMCs, sampled on the day of the yellow fever booster vaccination. CDR3 nucleotide sequence: TGTGCCAGCTCTACAGCGGGGCAGCTGAACACTGAAGCTTTCTTT. Translation: CASSTAGQLNTEAFF.